This TCR beta chain was documented in a study of human T cells and chemical hapten exposure. Study-level information: 0.01% DPC was applied to the upper back in patch tests, which were read at 6 days.

This clonotype showed up many times. Its antigen is not identified. Whole-study results and caveats: Donor immune responses may differ from healthy people's, since all donors had alopecia. Expanded TCR sets contained significantly more large CDR3 similarity clusters than controls.

Using its own MiXCR run on the RACE reads, TCRdb lists one record per CDR3 protein. The table includes about 51,000 distinct CDR3 sequences, approximately 8.8% detected once. As for time point: pre-sensitization, week 0. The treatment is: therapeutic diphenylcyclopropenone sensitization with weekly scalp DPC. RNA extraction used unfractionated whole blood as the source of total RNA. V lost 3 bases and J 2 bases, leaving 16 bases between the germline ends. Germline loops: CDR1 SEHNR, CDR2 FQNEAQ (reference sequence). CDR3 length equals 16 residues. The material was whole blood, obtained in connection with sensitization to the hapten diphenylcyclopropenone (DPC). The V and J genes are TRBV7-9 and TRBJ2-5; D is perhaps TRBD1 or TRBD2 (5 bases each). This TCR was recovered from a woman in her forties with alopecia areata. Some clones in this sample may be carry-over from other donors' samples. Written as DNA, the CDR3 is TGTGCCAGCAGCTTCGAGGGGTACAGACCTCAAGAGACCCAGTACTTC. It translates to CASSFEGYRPQETQYF.